The 21 T cell receptor beta chains below come from one sample, sequenced in a study of T-cell memory formation after mild COVID-19. TCRdb fed the 5' RACE reads into MiXCR, producing one record per CDR3 protein. The sample yields about 250,000 distinct CDR3 sequences, over 15% seen once. Sequenced material: PBMCs or a T cell subset sorted from them (not recorded which). The receptors here all came from an adult woman who had mild COVID-19 (a few samples of this study predate the infection). Cell type and time point are not known.

The chain recombines TRBV18 with TRBJ2-7; 7 bases line up with TRBD1. Germline CDR1 is KGHSH and CDR2 is LQKENI. Trimming removed 8 bases from V and 3 bases from J; junction bases left unmatched: 7. This CDR3 has 13 amino acids. CDR3 residues: CASTLTGRYEQYF. The CDR3 DNA reads as TGTGCCAGCACGCTGACAGGGCGCTACGAGCAGTACTTC. Supplemented by reference TRBV18 and TRBJ2-7, the full variable domain reads NAGVMQNPRHLVRRRGQEARLRCSPMKGHSHVYWYRQLPEEGLKFMVYLQKENIIDESGMPKERFSAEFPKEGPSILRIQQVVRGDSAAYFCASTLTGRYEQYFGPGTRLTVT.

This clonotype was observed a few times. The chain is built from TRBV4-3 and TRBJ1-2; D is undetermined. Germline values: CDR1 LGHNA, CDR2 YSLEER. The CDR3 consists of 14 residues. Trimming took 0 bases from V and 2 from J, leaving 7 bases between them. CDR3 coding DNA: TGCGCCAGCAGCCAAGATAGGAGGAACTATGGCTACACCTTC. This sequence encodes CASSQDRRNYGYTF.

In its sample, this clonotype was seen many times. The chain employs TRBV3-1 and TRBJ2-1, with a weak D call TRBD2 (7 bases). CDR3 length: 13 residues. Germline V gives CDR1 LGHDT, CDR2 YNNKEL (reference sequence). With 5 bases removed from V and 13 bases from J, the gap between germline ends came to 18 bases. The CDR3 is CASSEPLAGAQFF. The CDR3 DNA reads as TGTGCCAGCAGCGAACCGCTGGCGGGGGCCCAGTTCTTC.

This chain joins TRBV5-6 and TRBJ2-7; D gene ambiguous. CDR1 and CDR2 from the germline V gene are SGHDT and YYEEEE. Trimming left V 2 bases short and J 1 base short, with 7 bases between. CDR3 size: 13 residues. CDR3 amino acids: CASSLSISYEQYF. The DNA of the CDR3 is TGTGCCAGCAGCTTATCGATATCCTACGAGCAGTACTTC.

This clonotype was counted only a few times. The chain has TRBV5-1 and TRBJ2-7; 7 bases match TRBD1. CDR1 is SGHRS, CDR2 YFSETQ, per germline. This CDR3 has 14 amino acids. The V gene end was trimmed by 0 bases and the J gene end by 6 bases; junction bases not matched to a gene: 6. The CDR3 DNA reads as TGCGCCAGCAGCTTGGGAGACAGGGCAGGCGAGCAGTACTTC. This sequence encodes CASSLGDRAGEQYF.

In this sample, this clonotype turned up many times. The chain recombines TRBV5-1 with TRBJ2-7; D gene unclear. This CDR3 has 11 residues. Germline-derived CDR1 and CDR2 are SGHRS and YFSETQ. V lost 4 bases, J lost 2 bases, and 4 bases lay in between. CDR3 protein: CASSGAYEQYF. CDR3 in DNA: TGCGCCAGCAGCGGGGCCTACGAGCAGTACTTC.

The rearrangement links TRBV11-3 to TRBJ2-7; D is undetermined. The CDR3 consists of 16 residues. With 0 bases removed from V and 4 bases from J, the gap between germline ends came to 16 bases. Per the germline V gene, CDR1 is SGHNT and CDR2 is YENEEA. The CDR3 DNA follows: TGTGCCAGCAGCTTAGATCGGTATAGGCACCCTTACGAGCAGTACTTC. This translates into CASSLDRYRHPYEQYF.

V and J are TRBV18 and TRBJ2-7; 9 bases fit TRBD1. Germline CDR1 reads KGHSH; CDR2 reads LQKENI. V lost 6 bases to trimming and J lost 3 bases; unmatched junction nucleotides: 6. The CDR3 runs 14 residues. The CDR3 is CASSTSTGGYEQYF. CDR3 coding DNA: TGTGCCAGCTCCACTTCGACAGGGGGCTACGAGCAGTACTTC.

V gene TRBV5-1 combines with J gene TRBJ2-1, with 8 bases lining up with TRBD1. The germline gives CDR1 SGHRS, CDR2 YFSETQ. Germline trimming cut 3 bases from V and 1 base from J; bases unmatched to any gene: 6. The length of the CDR3 is 16 residues. This chain's CDR3 is CASSSLTGGSYNEQFF. Here the CDR3 DNA reads TGCGCCAGCAGCTCGCTAACAGGGGGGTCCTACAATGAGCAGTTCTTC.

The J gene is TRBJ2-2, the V gene TRBV7-3; 9 nucleotides align to TRBD2. Unmatched junction bases numbered 4, after V lost 1 base and J lost 4 bases. This CDR3 comprises 16 residues. Germline-derived CDR1 and CDR2 are SGHTA and FQGTGA. The CDR3 reads CASSLSLAGTTGELFF. As DNA, the CDR3 is TGTGCCAGCAGCTTAAGTCTAGCGGGGACCACCGGGGAGCTGTTTTTT. The variable domain in full, completed from reference TRBV7-3 and TRBJ2-2, reads GAGVSQTPSNKVTEKGKYVELRCDPISGHTALYWYRQSLGQGPEFLIYFQGTGAADDSGLPNDRFFAVRPEGSVSTLKIQRTERGDSAVYLCASSLSLAGTTGELFFGEGSRLTVL.

This clonotype was seen repeatedly, ten times or more. Written as DNA, the CDR3 is TGCAGTGCTAGAGAACATAGGGCTGAAGCTTTCTTT. The encoded protein is CSAREHRAEAFF. The chain carries TRBV20-1 and TRBJ1-1; D not resolved. V was trimmed by 0 bases and J by 6 bases, leaving 8 bases between them. The CDR3 covers 12 residues. Germline values: CDR1 DFQATT, CDR2 SNEGSKA (reference sequence).

The rearrangement links TRBV6-2 or TRBV6-3 to TRBJ2-3; 8 nucleotides agree with TRBD2. The germline V gene has CDR1 MNHEY and CDR2 SVGEGT. V lost 4 bases and J lost 6; bases outside the gene matches: 6. The CDR3 has 14 residues. The CDR3 spells CASSFDGREDTQYF. CDR3 coding DNA: TGTGCCAGCAGTTTTGACGGGAGGGAGGATACGCAGTATTTT.

Notes on this clonotype: An end of the junction differs from the germline gene, which may be a read error. This chain links TRBV5-1 with TRBJ2-7; TRBD1 matches at 8 bases. The CDR3 extends over 15 amino acids. The germline V gene has CDR1 SGHRS and CDR2 YFSETQ. The CDR3 DNA reads as TGCGCCAGCAGCGATCGACAGGGGTCCTCCCACGAGCAGTACTTC. This sequence encodes CASSDRQGSSHEQYF.

This clonotype came up many times. This chain uses TRBV10-3 with TRBJ2-1; no clear D gene. Germline CDR1 ENHRY, CDR2 SYGVKD. Trimming shortened V by 3 bases and J by 5 bases, and 8 bases separated the two germline ends. The CDR3 spans 13 residues. CDR3 residues: CAISDGRNNEQFF. CDR3 DNA sequence: TGTGCCATCAGTGATGGGCGAAACAATGAGCAGTTCTTC.

This clonotype has a handful of counts. The chain is built from TRBV5-1 and TRBJ1-5, with 8 bases lining up with TRBD1. CDR3 length equals 15 residues. The junction had 7 bases not matched to a gene; V was cut back by 3 bases and J by 5 bases. From germline, CDR1 is SGHRS and CDR2 YFSETQ. CDR3 sequence (DNA): TGCGCCAGCAGCTCCGGACAGGGTAAACATCAGCCCCAGCATTTT. It translates to CASSSGQGKHQPQHF.

The V gene is TRBV9, the J gene TRBJ2-7; no reliable D call. Looked up from germline, CDR1 is SGDLS and CDR2 is YYNGEE. Trimming shortened V by 1 base and J by 5 bases, and 10 bases separated the two germline ends. The CDR3 totals 13 residues. The CDR3 nucleotides are TGTGCCAGCAGCGTATCCATTTTACACGAGCAGTACTTC. Translating it yields CASSVSILHEQYF.

In this sample, this clonotype turned up many times. The chain has TRBV27 and TRBJ2-3, with D perhaps matching TRBD2 (5 bases). The CDR3 has 13 amino acids. Germline V gene lookup returns CDR1 MNHEY and CDR2 SMNVEV (reference sequence). V was trimmed by 7 bases and J by 0 bases, leaving 8 bases between them. CDR3 loop: CASTSTSTDTQYF. The CDR3 DNA reads as TGTGCCAGCACTAGCACCAGCACAGATACGCAGTATTTT.

The gene calls are TRBV7-2 and TRBJ2-7, with D uncertain. CDR3 length equals 11 residues. The germline V and J ends were trimmed by 3 bases and 6 bases, with 6 bases remaining between them. Germline V CDR1 and CDR2: SGHTA, FQGNSA. CDR3 loop: CASSFVFEQYF. The CDR3 DNA follows: TGTGCCAGCAGCTTTGTTTTCGAGCAGTACTTC.

This clonotype was recorded many times. The V and J genes are TRBV11-3 and TRBJ2-5; D unclear. V was clipped by 5 bases and J by 2 bases, with 6 bases between them. Germline CDR1 SGHNT, CDR2 YENEEA. The CDR3 consists of 12 residues. The CDR3 DNA is TGTGCCAGCAGCCGAATTCAAGAGACCCAGTACTTC. Protein: CASSRIQETQYF.

This clonotype was detected many times. The chain couples TRBV5-4 to TRBJ2-3, with 10 positions matching TRBD2. The CDR3 has 14 residues. V shed 5 bases and J 8 bases; nucleotides not matched to a gene: 8. CDR1 is SGHNT, CDR2 YYREEE, per germline (reference sequence). The CDR3 region has the DNA TGTGCCAGCAGACAAAGCGGGAGGGCCGCTACGCAGTATTTT. Translation: CASRQSGRAATQYF.

This clonotype has at least ten counts. V and J are TRBV12-3 or TRBV12-4 and TRBJ2-3; D remains unclear. Trimming pared 3 bases from V and 4 bases from J, leaving 8 bases between. The CDR3 length is 13 residues. The CDR3 nucleotides are TGTGCCAGCAGTTTCGTGGAATCAGATACGCAGTATTTT. This gives the protein CASSFVESDTQYF.